These 21 T cell receptor beta chains were sequenced from one sample in a study of cytomegalovirus exposure and HLA in healthy donors. 13 Jbeta primers and 60 Vbeta primers were used for the PCR. The data were produced by immunoSEQ multiplex PCR, yet TCRdb's version contains in-frame clones alone and is incomplete. The sample holds about 120,000 clones, about 83% seen once. The specimen was PBMCs. The receptors were sampled from a woman in her 40s in good health and CMV-seropositive.

This clone was observed a single time. The V and J genes are TRBV6-5 and TRBJ1-1; a weak D match, TRBD1 (6 bases). V dropped 6 bases and J dropped 1 base, with 9 bases sitting between them. Germline assignment: CDR1 MNHEY and CDR2 SVGAGI. The CDR3 totals 13 residues. In DNA form, the CDR3 reads TGTGCCAGCAGAGCGACAGGGAACACTGAAGCTTTCTTT. It codes for CASRATGNTEAFF.

The rearrangement uses TRBV5-6 and TRBJ1-6; 9 positions agree with TRBD1. This CDR3 is built from 17 residues. V shed 5 bases, J shed 10 bases, and the junction held 16 bases outside the gene matches. Germline CDR1 SGHDT, CDR2 YYEEEE. The CDR3 region has the DNA TGTGCCAGCAGTCCCGGGACAGGGCCCTTTCTTAGCTCACCCCTCCACTTT. Translation gives CASSPGTGPFLSSPLHF.

The chain employs TRBV7-9 and TRBJ2-5; 10 bases map to TRBD1. After removal of 0 bases from V and 4 bases from J, the junction contained 5 bases not matched to a gene. CDR3 length equals 16 residues. Germline V lookup: CDR1 SEHNR, CDR2 FQNEAQ (reference sequence). Here the CDR3 DNA reads TGTGCCAGCAGCTTAGCCGGGACAGGGGAGGGAGAGACCCAGTACTTC. This encodes CASSLAGTGEGETQYF.

The chain carries TRBV6-1 and TRBJ1-5; D is possibly TRBD1 (6 bases). The CDR3 loop spans 14 amino acids. Germline CDR1 and CDR2: MNHNS and SASEGT. With 2 bases removed from V and 6 bases from J, the gap between germline ends came to 11 bases. CDR3 bases: TGTGCCAGCAGTGAATGGGGGCTAGGTCAGCCCCAGCATTTT. It codes for CASSEWGLGQPQHF.

Here the CDR3 DNA reads TGTGCCAGCTCGCCCGGACAGGCCACAGATACGCAGTATTTT. Its protein product is CASSPGQATDTQYF. This chain joins TRBV18 and TRBJ2-3; TRBD1 matches 7 bases. CDR1 and CDR2 (germline): KGHSH, LQKENI. This CDR3 is built from 14 residues. V shed 6 bases and J 2 bases; nucleotides not matched to a gene: 5.

V gene TRBV5-6 combines with J gene TRBJ2-7; weak D call: TRBD2 (6 bases). CDR3 length: 13 amino acids. CDR1 and CDR2 (germline): SGHDT, YYEEEE. V was shortened by 0 bases and J by 7 bases, with 11 bases between the two germline ends. The CDR3 DNA reads as TGTGCCAGCAGCTTGGCCAACGGGAGAGAGCAGTACTTC. Its protein is CASSLANGREQYF.

The gene calls are TRBV2 and TRBJ2-7; TRBD1 matches at 7 bases. Germline V gives CDR1 SNHLY, CDR2 FYNNEI. The V segment lost 5 bases and the J segment 7 bases; nucleotides outside the gene matches: 11. The CDR3 runs 14 residues. The CDR3 DNA reads TGTGCCAGCAGTTGGGACAGCGAAATTTGGGAGCAGTACTTC. It codes for CASSWDSEIWEQYF.

The chain recombines TRBV5-6 with TRBJ2-5; 9 bases line up with TRBD2. With V trimmed by 4 bases and J by 0 bases, 7 bases remained unmatched. The CDR3 totals 16 residues. Germline-derived CDR1 and CDR2 are SGHDT and YYEEEE. The CDR3, as DNA: TGTGCCAGCAGCCCCCGACTAGCGGAGTACCAAGAGACCCAGTACTTC. This codes for CASSPRLAEYQETQYF. The variable domain in full, with the rest retrieved from reference TRBV5-6 and TRBJ2-5, is DAGVTQSPTHLIKTRGQQVTLRCSPKSGHDTVSWYQQALGQGPQFIFQYYEEEERQRGNFPDRFSGHQFPNYSSELNVNALLLGDSALYLCASSPRLAEYQETQYFGPGTRLLVL.

The chain combines TRBV4-2 with TRBJ1-2; TRBD1 matches at 7 bases. CDR1 and CDR2 (germline): LGHNA, YNFKEQ. The junction had 11 bases not matched to a gene; V was cut back by 0 bases and J by 1 base. The CDR3 runs 18 residues. This chain's CDR3 is CASSQELTGQGVNYGYTF. For the CDR3, the DNA is TGTGCCAGCAGCCAAGAACTTACGGGTCAGGGGGTTAACTATGGCTACACCTTC.

This rearrangement joins TRBV7-2 to TRBJ2-6, with 16 bases identical to TRBD2. Trimming cost V 5 bases and J 2 bases; bases outside gene matches: 3. Germline V gene lookup returns CDR1 SGHTA and CDR2 FQGNSA. There are 18 residues in the CDR3. The CDR3, as DNA: TGTGCCAGCAGCCCGGGACTAGCGGGGGGGGCTGGGGCCAACGTCCTGACTTTC. This encodes CASSPGLAGGAGANVLTF.

The rearrangement uses TRBV7-3 and TRBJ1-2; D uncertain. CDR3 length: 15 residues. Between the trimmed V and J ends, which lost 8 bases and 8 bases, there was a span of 24 bases. Germline V gives CDR1 SGHTA, CDR2 FQGTGA. The CDR3 region is CASGISPGNQRGYTF. In DNA, the CDR3 is TGTGCCAGCGGCATTTCTCCGGGAAACCAACGGGGCTACACCTTC.

This clone was seen more than once but under ten times. This chain connects TRBV4-1 to TRBJ1-1; no clear D gene. Trimming pared 4 bases from V and 4 bases from J, leaving 19 bases between. The CDR3 contains 16 residues. Germline CDR1 is MGHRA and CDR2 is YSYEKL. CDR3 in amino acids: CASSPNAGSMGTEAFF. CDR3 DNA sequence: TGCGCCAGCAGCCCAAACGCGGGTTCGATGGGCACTGAAGCTTTCTTT.

The chain couples TRBV7-9 to TRBJ1-2, with D perhaps TRBD1 (5 bases). This CDR3 comprises 14 residues. CDR1 is SEHNR, CDR2 FQNEAQ, per germline (reference sequence). Trimming took off 3 bases at V and 8 bases at J, with 16 bases between the two ends. In DNA, the CDR3 is TGTGCCAGCAGCTTCCCTGGGGCCATGGGAGGCTACACCTTC. This gives the protein CASSFPGAMGGYTF.

About this clone: Other DNA sequences from this sample encode an identical CDR3 as well. The gene calls are TRBV19 and TRBJ1-5; 8 bases are a match to TRBD1. The germline gives CDR1 LNHDA, CDR2 SQIVND (reference sequence). The CDR3 spans 12 residues. V shed 6 bases, J shed 5 bases, and the junction held 0 bases outside the gene matches. CDR3 in amino acids: CASRDRDQPQHF. In DNA, the CDR3 is TGTGCCAGTAGGGACAGGGATCAGCCCCAGCATTTT.

CDR3 sequence (DNA): TGCGCCAGCAGCTTGGAACGGGGGAATTATGGCTACACCTTC. Translation: CASSLERGNYGYTF. V usage is TRBV5-1 and J usage is TRBJ1-2, with D perhaps matching TRBD1 (5 bases). Trimming shortened V by 0 bases and J by 5 bases, and 11 bases separated the two germline ends. CDR1 and CDR2 from the germline V gene are SGHRS and YFSETQ. The length of the CDR3 is 14 residues.

This chain uses TRBV5-1 with TRBJ2-5, with a tentative D call TRBD2 (5 bases). The J call may not be correct, given that the DNA end is closer to TRBJ2-7. CDR1 is SGHRS and CDR2 is YFSETQ in the germline V gene. The CDR3 covers 13 residues. The CDR3 sequence: CASSLIGGYEQYF. The CDR3 DNA is TGCGCCAGCAGCTTGATCGGAGGCTACGAGCAGTACTTC.

The V call is TRBV27, the J call TRBJ2-7, with D possibly TRBD2 on 5 matching bases. Germline V CDR1 and CDR2: MNHEY, SMNVEV (reference sequence). V was cut by 2 bases and J by 8 bases, with 16 bases left in between. This CDR3 is 14 amino acids long. This chain's CDR3 is CASSLVEGVPQQYF. The DNA of the CDR3 is TGTGCCAGCAGTTTAGTAGAGGGCGTCCCACAGCAGTACTTC.

This clone is a singleton in its sample. The V call is TRBV10-3, the J call TRBJ2-6; D may be TRBD2 (6 bases). Germline-derived CDR1 and CDR2 are ENHRY and SYGVKD. This CDR3 has 15 residues. V lost 7 bases, J lost 4 bases, and 14 bases lay in between. The DNA for the CDR3 is TGTGCCATCACCGCCGGGGGAAGGGGGGCCAACGTCCTGACTTTC. This translates into CAITAGGRGANVLTF.

The sample holds one count of this clone. The chain is built from TRBV15 and TRBJ2-4, with TRBD2 matching over 11 bases. Germline values: CDR1 LNHNV, CDR2 YYDKDF (reference sequence). Trimming took 7 bases from V and 6 from J; bases not matched to a gene: 8. This CDR3 is 15 amino acids long. The DNA of the CDR3 is TGTGCCACCACCTCGGGACTAGCGGAGAGAAACATTCAGTACTTC. Protein product: CATTSGLAERNIQYF.

About this clone: Sequence at one end of the junction differs from germline and may be a read error. The rearrangement uses TRBV6-1 and TRBJ1-5; no clear D. The CDR3 is 14 residues long. In germline, CDR1 is MNHNS, CDR2 SASEGT. The CDR3 DNA is TGTACCAGCAGTGAAGGGCATTCTAGTCAGCCCCAGCATTTT. This gives the protein CTSSEGHSSQPQHF.

This clone was detected only once. J is TRBJ2-3 and V is TRBV5-1, with a tentative D call TRBD2 (7 bases). Germline V gene data show CDR1 as SGHRS and CDR2 as YFSETQ. V was clipped by 6 bases and J by 4 bases, with 21 bases between them. The CDR3 has 16 residues. DNA of the CDR3: TGCGCCAGCACAGATCAGATAGGGGGGGGGTCAGATACGCAGTATTTT. Translating gives CASTDQIGGGSDTQYF.